This is a list of T cell receptor beta chains from one sample in a study of T cell responses to AZD1222 COVID-19 vaccine. The repertoire was sequenced with immunoSEQ multiplex PCR; TCRdb's copy has only in-frame clones and lacks some. The table includes over 120,000 clones, about nine tenths detected once. The material sequenced was peripheral blood, taken on day 0 of AZD1222 vaccination. The origin of the receptors is an adult in good health. Both conserved end residues are part of each CDR3. Fields, in order: clone size, J gene, D gene, V gene, CDR3 DNA, CDR3 protein. The D gene is left open where the match is weak. Size values are once, few and many counts, or a class for expanded clones, and some rows have none.

few,TRBJ2-7,.,TRBV23-1,TGCGCCAGCAGTCAATCCGGGGGGCGGTCCGGGATCGCCTACGAGCAGTACTTC,CASSQSGGRSGIAYEQYF
.,TRBJ1-2,.,TRBV11-2,TGTGCCAGCAGCTTAGAGCCGGGGCGAGGGGGCTACACCTTC,CASSLEPGRGGYTF
once,TRBJ2-1,TRBD1,TRBV7-9,TGTGCCAGCAGCTCTTCCTTGACAGGGGCCTCCTACAATGAGCAGTTCTTC,CASSSSLTGASYNEQFF
.,TRBJ2-1,TRBD1,TRBV24-1,TGTGCCACCAGGGGGGGGACAGGGCGAAACAATGAGCAGTTCTTC,CATRGGTGRNNEQFF
.,TRBJ2-1,.,TRBV18,TGTGCCAGCTCACCTCCGGGACCCCGGAGGGATGAGCAGTTCTTC,CASSPPGPRRDEQFF
.,TRBJ2-2,TRBD2,TRBV7-2,TGTGCCAGCAGCCCTGGGGCTAGCGGCACCGGGGAGCTGTTTTTT,CASSPGASGTGELFF
.,TRBJ1-6,TRBD1,TRBV7-9,TGTGCCAGCAGTCCCGGGACAGGATTCCTCGGGGGGAATTCACCCCTCCACTTT,CASSPGTGFLGGNSPLHF
.,TRBJ1-1,.,TRBV10-2,TGCGCCAGCAGTGAGGCAGGGGTTGAGGTTCTCACTGAAGCTTTCTTT,CASSEAGVEVLTEAFF
.,TRBJ1-1,.,TRBV3-1/TRBV3-2,TGTGCCAGCAGCCGGGGGAGGACCACTGAAGCTTTCTTT,CASSRGRTTEAFF
.,TRBJ1-5,TRBD1,TRBV2,TGTGCCAGCAGTGCGGGACAGCCTAATCAGCCCCAGCATTTT,CASSAGQPNQPQHF
.,TRBJ1-6,.,TRBV10-2,TGCGCCAGCAGTGAGTCGGCCTGGGCAGAGAATAATTCACCCCTCCACTTT,CASSESAWAENNSPLHF
once,TRBJ1-1,.,TRBV11-2,TGTGCCAGCAGCTTAGGCGGGGGGAACACTGAAGCTTTCTTT,CASSLGGGNTEAFF
.,TRBJ1-5,.,TRBV3-1/TRBV3-2,TGTGCCAGCAGCCATTATCCAGGAGGGAATCAGCCCCAGCATTTT,CASSHYPGGNQPQHF
.,TRBJ2-7,TRBD2,TRBV10-3,TGTGCCATCAGTGACCCGGGGGGGGTGGTCTACGAGCAGTACTTC,CAISDPGGVVYEQYF
.,TRBJ1-4,.,TRBV4-1,TGCGCCAGCAGCCAAGGGCCGGCCGACAGACAAAATGAAAAACTGTTTTTT,CASSQGPADRQNEKLFF
.,TRBJ1-3,.,TRBV28,TGTGCCAGCATAGATGGGGTAACGGCTGGAAACACCATATATTTT,CASIDGVTAGNTIYF
.,TRBJ2-3,.,TRBV5-1,TGCGCCAGCAGCTCGACGACCTTGGGGGTTAGCACAGATACGCAGTATTTT,CASSSTTLGVSTDTQYF
once,TRBJ1-2,.,TRBV28,TGTGCCAGCAGCCCGGTGGGCTATGGCTACACCTTC,CASSPVGYGYTF
.,TRBJ2-1,.,TRBV2,TGTGCCAGCAGTGAGGGGGTATACAATGAGCAGTTCTTC,CASSEGVYNEQFF
.,TRBJ1-1,TRBD1,TRBV19,TGTGCCAGTAGTTTGCTTGACAGGGAATACACTGAAGCTTTCTTT,CASSLLDREYTEAFF
.,TRBJ1-2,TRBD1,TRBV9,TGTGCCAGCAGCCCAATAGGACAGGGGTCTGGCTACACCTTC,CASSPIGQGSGYTF
.,TRBJ2-6,.,TRBV3-1/TRBV3-2,TGTGCCAGCAGCCCTCAACTAGCCAACTCTGGGGCCAACGTCCTGACTTTC,CASSPQLANSGANVLTF
once,TRBJ2-7,.,TRBV20-1,TGCAGTGCCGAGAGAGGGGACGAGCAGTACTTC,CSAERGDEQYF
.,TRBJ2-7,.,TRBV2,TGTGCCAGCAGAGCCGACGGATACGAGCAGTACTTC,CASRADGYEQYF
once,TRBJ2-1,.,TRBV5-1,TGCGCCAGCAGCTTGGGCCCGAGGATCTACAATGAGCAGTTCTTC,CASSLGPRIYNEQFF
once,TRBJ2-5,.,TRBV27,TGTGCCAGCAGTTTAGTCGGCCTAAGAGAGACCCAGTACTTC,CASSLVGLRETQYF
.,TRBJ2-2,.,TRBV30,TGTGCCTGGAGTGGGAGGGCCAACACCGGGGAGCTGTTTTTT,CAWSGRANTGELFF
.,TRBJ1-4,.,TRBV4-1,TGCGCCAGCAGCCAAAGGCACTGGGGGGAGGCTAATGAAAAACTGTTTTTT,CASSQRHWGEANEKLFF
.,TRBJ1-2,.,TRBV6-6,TGTGCCAGCAGTTCTGGTCCGGCTGACACCTTC,CASSSGPADTF